This T cell receptor beta chain is from a study of cytomegalovirus exposure and HLA in healthy donors. Study-wide findings and caveats: The authors judged a highly shared variant cluster likely a sequencing artifact.

This clone appeared a few times. Its matching antigen is unknown. The germline CDR1 and CDR2 sequences are SGHVS and FQNEAQ. The CDR3 contains 14 residues. Trimming took 3 bases from V and 4 from J; bases not matched to a gene: 4. PCR employed 60 Vbeta and 13 Jbeta primers. The method was immunoSEQ multiplex PCR; TCRdb's version includes in-frame clones alone and lacks a portion of them. The sample shows about 97,000 clones, roughly 10% of them seen only once. Material: PBMCs. This chain uses TRBV7-8 with TRBJ2-3; 7 positions match TRBD2. This clonotype originated in a man in his forties or fifties in good health and CMV-seropositive. The CDR3 nucleotides are TGTGCCAGCAGCTTTGGACTAGTAGCAGATACGCAGTATTTT. Protein sequence: CASSFGLVADTQYF.